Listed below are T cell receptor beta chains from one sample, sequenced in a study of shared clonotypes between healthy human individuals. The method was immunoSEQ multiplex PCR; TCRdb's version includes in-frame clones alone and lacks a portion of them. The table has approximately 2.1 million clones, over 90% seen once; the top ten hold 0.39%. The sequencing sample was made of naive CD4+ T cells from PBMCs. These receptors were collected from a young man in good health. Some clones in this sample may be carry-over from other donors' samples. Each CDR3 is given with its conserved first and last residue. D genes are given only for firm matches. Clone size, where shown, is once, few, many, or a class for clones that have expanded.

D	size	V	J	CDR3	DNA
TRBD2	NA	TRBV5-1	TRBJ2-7	CASSSGAEWTRRSEQYF	TGCGCCAGCAGCTCTGGGGCCGAATGGACTAGGCGGAGCGAGCAGTACTTC
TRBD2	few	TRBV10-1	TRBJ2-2	CASSEVSGRASPGELFF	TGCGCCAGCAGTGAGGTTAGCGGGAGGGCGAGTCCCGGGGAGCTGTTTTTT
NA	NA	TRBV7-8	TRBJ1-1	CASSLDPGVITSSFF	TGTGCCAGCAGCTTAGACCCAGGGGTAATCACGTCGTCTTTCTTT
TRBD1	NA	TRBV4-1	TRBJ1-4	CASSRTGTGGEKLFF	TGCGCCAGCAGCCGGACCGGGACAGGGGGGGAAAAACTGTTTTTT
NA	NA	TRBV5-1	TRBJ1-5	CASSFEGPNQPQHF	TGCGCCAGCAGCTTTGAAGGACCCAATCAGCCCCAGCATTTT
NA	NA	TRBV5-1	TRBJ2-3	CASSLAASSSTDTQYF	TGCGCCAGCAGCTTGGCGGCTTCCTCTAGCACAGATACGCAGTATTTT
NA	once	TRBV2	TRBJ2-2	CASSARQKRGTGELFF	TGTGCCAGCTCGGCCCGACAGAAACGGGGCACCGGGGAGCTGTTTTTT
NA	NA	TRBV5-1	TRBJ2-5	CASSLAVETQGETQYF	TGCGCCAGCAGCTTGGCCGTAGAGACCCAAGGGGAGACCCAGTACTTC
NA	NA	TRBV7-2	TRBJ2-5	CASSLGFQETQYF	TGTGCCAGCAGCTTAGGGTTCCAAGAGACCCAGTACTTC
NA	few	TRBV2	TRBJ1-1	CASSRDREAFF	TGTGCCAGCAGTAGGGACCGTGAAGCTTTCTTT
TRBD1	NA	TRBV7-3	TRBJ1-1	CASSQTDRRNTEAFF	TGTGCCAGCAGCCAAACGGACAGGAGAAACACTGAAGCTTTCTTT
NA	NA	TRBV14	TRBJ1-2	CASSQSGGGYGYTF	TGTGCCAGCAGCCAATCCGGGGGAGGCTATGGCTACACCTTC
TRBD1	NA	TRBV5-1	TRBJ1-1	CASSTQGQGEAFF	TGCGCCAGCAGCACACAGGGACAGGGTGAAGCTTTCTTT
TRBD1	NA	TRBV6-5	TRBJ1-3	CASSSPTGLNTIYF	TGTGCCAGCAGTTCTCCGACAGGGTTAAACACCATATATTTT
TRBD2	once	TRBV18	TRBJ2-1	CASSPIIAGVSYNEQFF	TGTGCCAGCTCACCAATTATAGCGGGAGTATCCTACAATGAACAGTTCTTC
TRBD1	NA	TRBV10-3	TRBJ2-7	CAISGPKTGSYEQYF	TGTGCCATCAGTGGTCCCAAGACAGGGTCGTACGAGCAGTACTTC
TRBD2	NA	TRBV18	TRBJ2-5	CASSLLAGGLETQYF	TGTGCCAGCTCACTGCTAGCGGGAGGTTTGGAGACCCAGTACTTC
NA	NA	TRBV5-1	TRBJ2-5	CASGTTQETQYF	TGCGCCAGCGGGACGACACAAGAGACCCAGTACTTC
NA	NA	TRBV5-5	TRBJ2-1	CASSPLGVAANEQFF	TGTGCCAGCAGCCCATTAGGTGTGGCTGCCAATGAGCAGTTCTTC
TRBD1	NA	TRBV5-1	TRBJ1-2	CASRGQGANYGYTF	TGCGCCAGCAGAGGACAGGGGGCTAACTATGGCTACACCTTC
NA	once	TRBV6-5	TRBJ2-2	CASTGDTGELFF	TGTGCCAGCACGGGGGACACCGGGGAGCTGTTTTTT
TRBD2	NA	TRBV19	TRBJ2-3	CASSSRTSGTDTQYF	TGTGCCAGTAGTAGCCGGACTAGCGGCACAGATACGCAGTATTTT
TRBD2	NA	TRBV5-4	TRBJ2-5	CASSLGGRVEETQYF	TGTGCCAGCAGCTTGGGCGGGAGGGTGGAGGAGACCCAGTACTTC
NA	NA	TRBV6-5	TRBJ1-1	CASSRTGLGNTEAFF	TGTGCCAGCAGTAGAACAGGCTTGGGGAACACTGAAGCTTTCTTT
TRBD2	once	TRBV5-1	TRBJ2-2	CASSWGLAGVYDGELFF	TGCGCCAGCAGCTGGGGACTAGCGGGAGTTTATGACGGGGAGCTGTTTTTT
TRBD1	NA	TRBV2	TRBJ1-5	CASGQGVQPQHF	TGTGCCAGCGGACAGGGAGTTCAGCCCCAGCATTTT
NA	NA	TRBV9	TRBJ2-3	CASSAPTVGSWGTDTQYF	TGTGCCAGCAGCGCGCCGACCGTGGGCAGTTGGGGCACAGATACGCAGTATTTT
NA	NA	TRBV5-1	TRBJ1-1	CASSLGTVPEAFF	TGCGCCAGCAGCTTGGGGACAGTCCCTGAAGCTTTCTTT
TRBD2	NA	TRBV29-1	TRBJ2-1	CSVAGVSYNEQFF	TGCAGCGTGGCGGGGGTCTCCTACAATGAGCAGTTCTTC
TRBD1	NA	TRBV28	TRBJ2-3	CASTPGWGQGAGADTQYF	TGTGCCAGCACTCCGGGGTGGGGACAGGGGGCTGGAGCAGATACGCAGTATTTT
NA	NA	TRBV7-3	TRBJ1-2	CASSLTGSNYGYTF	TGTGCCAGCAGCTTAACCGGATCTAACTATGGCTACACCTTC
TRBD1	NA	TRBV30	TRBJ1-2	CAWSPDRAGGYTF	TGTGCCTGGAGCCCCGACAGGGCAGGCGGCTACACCTTC
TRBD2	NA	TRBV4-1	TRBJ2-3	CASSVTGTRGTDTQYF	TGCGCCAGCAGCGTAACCGGGACTAGAGGTACAGATACGCAGTATTTT
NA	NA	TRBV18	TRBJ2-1	CASSPPGPSYNEQFF	TGTGCCAGCTCACCACCAGGGCCTTCCTACAATGAGCAGTTCTTC
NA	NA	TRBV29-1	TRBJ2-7	CSVGFSSYEQYF	TGCAGCGTTGGATTTAGCTCCTACGAGCAGTACTTC
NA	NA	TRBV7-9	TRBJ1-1	CASSLRQLNTGAFF	TGTGCCAGCAGCTTAAGACAGCTGAACACGGGAGCTTTCTTT
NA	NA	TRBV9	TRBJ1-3	CASSVSPQVGIDSGNTIYF	TGTGCCAGCAGCGTTTCCCCCCAGGTCGGCATTGACTCTGGAAACACCATATATTTT
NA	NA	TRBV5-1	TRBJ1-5	CASSLDSVYWPQHF	TGCGCCAGCAGCTTGGACAGCGTATATTGGCCCCAGCATTTT
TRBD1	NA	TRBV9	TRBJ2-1	CASSVEGQGGNEQFF	TGTGCCAGCAGCGTAGAGGGACAGGGCGGCAATGAGCAGTTCTTC
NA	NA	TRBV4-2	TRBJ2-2	CASSPRRGLDTGELFF	TGTGCCAGCAGCCCTCGTCGGGGCCTGGATACCGGGGAGCTGTTTTTT
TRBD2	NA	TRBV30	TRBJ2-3	CAWSVRGTSGRATDTQYF	TGTGCCTGGAGTGTACGGGGGACTAGCGGGAGGGCCACAGATACGCAGTATTTT
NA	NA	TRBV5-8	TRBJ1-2	CASSIRDDPYGYTF	TGTGCCAGCAGCATACGGGACGACCCCTATGGCTACACCTTC
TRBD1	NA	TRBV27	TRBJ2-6	CASSPRQGDVLTF	TGTGCCAGCAGTCCTCGACAGGGGGACGTCCTGACTTTC
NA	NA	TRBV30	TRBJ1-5	CAWSVPMSSQHF	TGTGCCTGGAGCGTACCCATGTCCAGCCAGCATTTT
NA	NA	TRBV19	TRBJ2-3	CASRRMGADTQYF	TGTGCCAGTAGGCGGATGGGTGCAGATACGCAGTATTTT
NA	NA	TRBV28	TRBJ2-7	CATRRPSSYEQYF	TGTGCCACCCGGAGGCCATCCTCCTACGAGCAGTACTTC
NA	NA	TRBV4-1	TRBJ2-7	CASQPGLPRGEQYF	TGCGCCAGCCAGCCCGGGCTCCCCCGGGGCGAGCAGTACTTC
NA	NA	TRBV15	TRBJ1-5	CATSRDRGRNQPQHF	TGTGCCACCAGCAGAGACAGGGGCCGCAATCAGCCCCAGCATTTT
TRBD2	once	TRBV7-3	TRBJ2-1	CASSPGGGSMSYNEQFF	TGTGCCAGCAGCCCTGGAGGCGGGAGTATGTCCTACAATGAGCAGTTCTTC
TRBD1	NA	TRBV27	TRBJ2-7	CASRQDRDSYEQYF	TGTGCCAGTCGTCAGGACAGGGATTCCTACGAGCAGTACTTC
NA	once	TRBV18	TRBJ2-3	CASSPPMNTQYF	TGTGCCAGCTCACCACCGATGAATACGCAGTATTTT
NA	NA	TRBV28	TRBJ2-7	CASRSLGHFYEQYF	TGTGCCAGCAGAAGTTTGGGACACTTCTACGAGCAGTACTTC